The source of this T cell receptor beta chain is a study of early stage breast cancer tumors. Across the whole study: Roughly 8 ER+/PR+/HER2- tumors were invasive ductal; four were invasive lobular.

The method was immunoSEQ multiplex PCR; TCRdb's version includes in-frame clones alone and lacks a portion of them. The sample yields around 25,000 clones, roughly 64% seen once. By its share, this clone is medium-sized (0.01 to 0.1%). Its antigen is unknown. Whole-study findings and limits: Tumors had about 2.3-fold higher T cell density than normal breast.

Trimming took 5 bases from V and 7 from J; bases not matched to a gene: 4. CDR3 size: 13 residues. CDR1 SGHKS and CDR2 YYEKEE come from the germline V gene (reference sequence). The sample taken for sequencing was breast tumor tissue. The receptor was derived from a person in their 60s with breast cancer. This rearrangement joins TRBV5-5 to TRBJ2-7; TRBD1 agrees at 12 bases. The CDR3 is CASRSGQGAEQYF. CDR3 sequence (DNA): TGTGCCAGCAGATCGGGACAGGGGGCAGAGCAGTACTTC.